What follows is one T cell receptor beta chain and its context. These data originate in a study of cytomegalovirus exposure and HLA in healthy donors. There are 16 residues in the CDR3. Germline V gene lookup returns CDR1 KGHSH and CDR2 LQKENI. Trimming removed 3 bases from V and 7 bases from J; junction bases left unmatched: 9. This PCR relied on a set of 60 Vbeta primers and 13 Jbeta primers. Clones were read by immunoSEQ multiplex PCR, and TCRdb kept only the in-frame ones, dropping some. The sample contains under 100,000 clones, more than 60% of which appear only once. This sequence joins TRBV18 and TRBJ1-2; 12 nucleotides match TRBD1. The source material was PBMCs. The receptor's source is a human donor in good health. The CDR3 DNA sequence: TGTGCCAGCTCACCCCCGGGACAGGGGGCGAGTGGTGGCTACACCTTC. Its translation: CASSPPGQGASGGYTF.